Each of the 11 T cell receptor beta chains below was sequenced from the same sample in a study of T cells in Graves' hyperthyroidism and ophthalmopathy. There were TCR beta CDR3 regions amplified from RNA transcripts. The HTBI set primed first-round TCR CDR3 RT-PCR. TCRdb called the multiplex PCR reads again in MiXCR, with one record for every CDR3 protein. Of 650,000 to 750,000 distinct CDR3 sequences listed, 12% to 15% are singletons. The sample consisted of blood. The receptor set was obtained from a woman aged 18-35 years with Graves' hyperthyroidism.

This clonotype has at least ten counts. CDR3 region: CSGKTSGTTKQYF. The CDR3 DNA reads as TGCAGTGGCAAGACTAGCGGGACAACGAAGCAGTACTTC. This chain joins TRBV20-1 and TRBJ2-7, with TRBD2 identical over 11 bases. CDR3 size: 13 residues. V dropped 7 bases and J dropped 8; count of bases not matched to a gene: 10. Germline V gene data show CDR1 as DFQATT and CDR2 as SNEGSKA (reference sequence).

In this sample, this clonotype turned up many times. The chain uses TRBV6-5 and TRBJ1-1; TRBD1 aligns across 10 bases. Germline assignment: CDR1 MNHEY and CDR2 SVGAGI. This CDR3 comprises 16 residues. The V and J ends lost 2 bases and 7 bases, in that order; junction bases with no gene match: 10. The CDR3 is CASSYTATGGPGEAFF. CDR3 bases: TGTGCCAGCAGTTACACTGCGACAGGGGGCCCCGGTGAAGCTTTCTTT.

This clonotype was counted many times. This chain links TRBV4-1 with TRBJ2-3; TRBD1 matches at 9 bases. The germline CDR1 and CDR2 sequences are MGHRA and YSYEKL. V was clipped by 6 bases and J by 5 bases; unmatched bases: 12. The CDR3 extends over 16 amino acids. The CDR3 loop is CASRLSPGQGEDTQYF. The CDR3 nucleotides are TGCGCCAGCAGGCTTAGTCCGGGACAGGGAGAAGATACGCAGTATTTT.

Turning to this clonotype: A read error is possible here, since a much larger clone lies one base away. The CDR3 coding sequence is TGTGCCAGCAGCTTCCAGGCTGGGGCCAACGTCCTGACTTTC. It encodes CASSFQAGANVLTF. The gene calls are TRBV7-2 and TRBJ2-6; no clear D gene. The CDR3 length is 14 residues. Germline CDR1 is SGHTA and CDR2 is FQGNSA. V gave up 3 bases and J gave up 2 bases, with 5 bases separating them.

In the case of this clonotype: With a much larger clone just one base away, this may be a read error. The chain carries TRBV10-2 and TRBJ1-2, with D tentatively TRBD1 (6 bases). The CDR3 consists of 14 residues. CDR1 is WSHSY and CDR2 is SAAADI in the germline V gene. As DNA, the CDR3 is TGCGCCAGCGGTGAGTCGCGGGCGGGGGCCGGCTACACCTTC. Its protein product is CASGESRAGAGYTF.

The chain is built from TRBV13 and TRBJ1-2; D gene uncertain. This CDR3 is built from 14 residues. Germline V gene lookup returns CDR1 PRHDT and CDR2 FYEKMQ (reference sequence). V was cut by 3 bases and J by 6 bases, with 14 bases left in between. This CDR3 is CASSFWRESHGYTF. The CDR3 coding sequence is TGTGCCAGCAGCTTTTGGAGGGAGAGTCATGGCTACACCTTC.

The chain has TRBV14 and TRBJ1-2; possibly TRBD1 for D (5 bases). Deletions cut 3 bases from V and 8 bases from J, with 10 bases between. The CDR3 length is 12 residues. Germline-derived CDR1 and CDR2 are SGHDN and FVKESK. In DNA, the CDR3 is TGTGCCAGCAGCCACTGGGGCGAGGGCTACACCTTC. As protein: CASSHWGEGYTF.

This clonotype was found many times. This sequence joins TRBV6-1 and TRBJ2-7; the D gene is possibly TRBD2 (6 bases). V dropped 6 bases and J dropped 2 bases, with 17 bases sitting between them. Germline-derived CDR1 and CDR2 are MNHNS and SASEGT. This CDR3 has 15 amino acids. The CDR3 DNA reads TGTGCCAGCAGCCTCCGTGTCGGGAGTCCCTACGAGCAGTACTTC. As protein: CASSLRVGSPYEQYF.

CDR3 DNA sequence: TGTGCCAGCAGCTATGACACAGGGTACACTGAAGCTTTCTTT. It yields the protein CASSYDTGYTEAFF. This chain uses TRBV7-8 with TRBJ1-1; D is perhaps TRBD1 (6 bases). CDR1 and CDR2 (germline): SGHVS, FQNEAQ. Trimming took off 4 bases at V and 3 bases at J, with 12 bases between the two ends. The CDR3 runs to 14 residues.

This clonotype has just one count. The chain joins TRBV2 to TRBJ2-5; no clear D gene. The V gene lost 7 bases and the J gene lost 0 bases, with 6 bases spanning the gap. Germline V gene lookup returns CDR1 SNHLY and CDR2 FYNNEI. The CDR3 has 12 residues. For the CDR3, the DNA is TGTGCCAGCACCGGTTACCAAGAGACCCAGTACTTC. Its translation is CASTGYQETQYF.

This chain joins TRBV19 and TRBJ2-2, with D unresolved. Germline V lookup: CDR1 LNHDA, CDR2 SQIVND (reference sequence). V dropped 4 bases and J dropped 0 bases, with 3 bases sitting between them. There are 13 residues in the CDR3. CDR3 region: CASSNPNTGELFF. DNA of the CDR3: TGTGCCAGTAGTAACCCGAACACCGGGGAGCTGTTTTTT. Full variable domain (remainder filled in from reference TRBV19 and TRBJ2-2): DGGITQSPKYLFRKEGQNVTLSCEQNLNHDAMYWYRQDPGQGLRLIYYSQIVNDFQKGDIAEGYSVSREKKESFPLTVTSAQKNPTAFYLCASSNPNTGELFFGEGSRLTVL.